Listed here is a single T cell receptor (beta chain). Its antigen is still unknown. This CDR3 is 13 amino acids long. The ends lost 4 bases at V and 2 bases at J; junction bases unmatched: 2. Per the germline V gene, CDR1 is SEHNR and CDR2 is FQNEAQ (reference sequence). This sample is drawn from a study of cytomegalovirus exposure and HLA in healthy donors. The PCR ran on 60 Vbeta and 13 Jbeta primers. The method was immunoSEQ multiplex PCR; TCRdb's version includes in-frame clones alone and lacks a portion of them. The table lists 120,000 or so clones, 70% to 85% of them singletons. General study results and limits: Researchers reported in a later analysis that common viral pathogens appeared linked to several top clusters.

This receptor was identified in a man younger than 30 in good health and CMV-seronegative. The sequenced sample consisted of PBMCs. V usage is TRBV7-9 and J usage is TRBJ2-7, with TRBD1 matching 7 bases. CDR3 nucleotide sequence: TGTGCCAGCAGCTGGACAGGCGCCTACGAGCAGTACTTC. Translated: CASSWTGAYEQYF.